This T cell receptor beta chain was obtained from a study of tumor-infiltrating lymphocytes in glioblastoma multiforme. TCRB libraries came from RNA via three nested multiplex PCR rounds. TCRdb itself ran the multiplex PCR reads through MiXCR, one entry per CDR3 protein. The sample carries fewer than 25,000 distinct CDR3 sequences, roughly 68% recorded once. Germline V CDR1 and CDR2: SGHRS, YFSETQ. V dropped 4 bases and J dropped 4 bases, with 15 bases sitting between them. The CDR3 covers 15 residues. This clonotype has only a few counts. The rearrangement joins TRBV5-1 to TRBJ2-1, with D possibly being TRBD2 (6 bases). Sequencing input: peripheral blood. This clonotype originated in a male donor with glioblastoma. The CDR3 spells CASSDAGRLYNEQFF. The CDR3 nucleotides read TGCGCCAGCAGCGACGCGGGACGGCTTTACAATGAGCAGTTCTTC.